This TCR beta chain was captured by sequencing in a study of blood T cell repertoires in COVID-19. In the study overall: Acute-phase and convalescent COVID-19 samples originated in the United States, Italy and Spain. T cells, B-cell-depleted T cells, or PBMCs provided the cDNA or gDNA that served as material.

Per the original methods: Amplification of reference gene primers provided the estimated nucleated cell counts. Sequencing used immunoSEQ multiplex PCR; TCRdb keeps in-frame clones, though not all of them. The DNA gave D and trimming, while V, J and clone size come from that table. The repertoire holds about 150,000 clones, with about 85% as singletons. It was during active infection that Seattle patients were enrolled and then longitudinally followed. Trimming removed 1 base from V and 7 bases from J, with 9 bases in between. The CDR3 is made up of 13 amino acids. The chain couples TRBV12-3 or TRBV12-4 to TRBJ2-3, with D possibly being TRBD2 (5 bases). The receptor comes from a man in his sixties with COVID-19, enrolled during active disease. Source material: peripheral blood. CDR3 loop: CASSLVLAYTQYF. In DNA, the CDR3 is TGTGCCAGCAGTTTAGTTCTAGCATATACGCAGTATTTT.